This T cell receptor beta chain originates from a study of blood T cell repertoires in COVID-19. TCRdb's copy holds only in-frame clones and misses some; the assay was immunoSEQ multiplex PCR. The sample consists of 300,000 to 450,000 clones, approximately 89% of them appearing once. Germline CDR1 SGHKS, CDR2 YYEKEE (reference sequence). J was trimmed by 3 bases and V by 1 base; bases with no gene match: 12. There are 18 residues in the CDR3. Sequenced input: peripheral blood. The TCR originated in a woman aged 60-75 years with COVID-19, enrolled during active disease. This chain joins TRBV5-5 and TRBJ1-5, with 8 nucleotides matching TRBD1. In DNA, the CDR3 is TGTGCCAGCAGCTTGAACTCGATCGGGGACAGGCCCAATCAGCCCCAGCATTTT. It specifies CASSLNSIGDRPNQPQHF.